This is a list of T cell receptor beta chains from one sample in a study of shared clonotypes between healthy human individuals. Sequencing used immunoSEQ multiplex PCR; TCRdb keeps in-frame clones, though not all of them. The sample lists approximately 2.1 million clones, 80% to 95% occurring once. Material for sequencing was naive CD4+ T cells from PBMCs. The receptors originated from a man aged 18-30 years in good health. Some clones in this sample may be carry-over from other donors' samples. CDR3s include the opening cysteine and the closing phenylalanine or tryptophan. The order of the fields is D gene, V gene, clone size, CDR3 length, CDR3 protein. D genes are given only for firm matches. Some rows have no size entry. The others give once, few or many, or a class for an expanded clone.

NA,TRBV7-2,once,14,CASSLGRRAGPQHF
NA,TRBV19,NA,16,CASSIVARVRSGELFF
TRBD1,TRBV6-4,NA,13,CASREQGTTEAFF
NA,TRBV7-3,NA,16,CASSPHREGRRTEAFF
NA,TRBV28,NA,12,CASSLVGQPQHF
NA,TRBV7-3,NA,16,CASSLTGTYNTGELFF
NA,TRBV30,NA,15,CAWTRTGLMNTEAFF
TRBD1,TRBV6-5,NA,15,CASSHRGLGNQPQHF
TRBD1,TRBV7-9,NA,13,CASSLEEGARAFF
NA,TRBV7-2,NA,16,CASSLGGEQAHYGYTF
TRBD1,TRBV30,once,12,CAWEQGVHEQYF
TRBD2,TRBV10-3,NA,15,CAISEGLADYNEQFF